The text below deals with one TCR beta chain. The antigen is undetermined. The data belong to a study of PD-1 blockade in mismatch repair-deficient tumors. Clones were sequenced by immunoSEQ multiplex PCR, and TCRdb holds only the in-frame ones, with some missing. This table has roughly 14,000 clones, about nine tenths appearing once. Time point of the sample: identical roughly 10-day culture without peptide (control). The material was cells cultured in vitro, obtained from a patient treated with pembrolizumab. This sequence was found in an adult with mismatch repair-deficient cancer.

The CDR3 region has the DNA TGTGCCTGGAGTGTTTTCGGCAGTCATATCGGGGCCAACGTCCTGACTTTC. Amino acids: CAWSVFGSHIGANVLTF. The chain carries TRBV30 and TRBJ2-6, with D unclear. This CDR3 contains 17 residues. V was pared by 0 bases and J by 4 bases, with 16 bases between. Germline V gene data show CDR1 as GTSNPN and CDR2 as SVGIG (reference sequence).